The present entry profiles one T cell receptor beta chain with its context. As yet, its antigen is unknown. Generated by immunoSEQ multiplex PCR, the TCRdb table keeps only in-frame clones and is missing some. The repertoire holds some 200,000 clones, with about 89% as singletons. The data were taken from a study of cytomegalovirus exposure and HLA in healthy donors. Study-level findings and limits: The study listed approximately 170 cytomegalovirus-associated TCR beta chains.

The germline CDR1 and CDR2 sequences are LGHNA and YNFKEQ. V lost 1 base and J lost 3, with 4 bases in between. This CDR3 has 13 amino acids. V and J are TRBV4-2 and TRBJ1-5; D is uncertain. Sequencing was carried out using PBMCs. The sequence was obtained from a man aged 25-40 years in good health and CMV-seropositive. CDR3 residues: CASSQGVNQPQHF. CDR3 in DNA: TGTGCCAGCAGCCAAGGTGTCAATCAGCCCCAGCATTTT.